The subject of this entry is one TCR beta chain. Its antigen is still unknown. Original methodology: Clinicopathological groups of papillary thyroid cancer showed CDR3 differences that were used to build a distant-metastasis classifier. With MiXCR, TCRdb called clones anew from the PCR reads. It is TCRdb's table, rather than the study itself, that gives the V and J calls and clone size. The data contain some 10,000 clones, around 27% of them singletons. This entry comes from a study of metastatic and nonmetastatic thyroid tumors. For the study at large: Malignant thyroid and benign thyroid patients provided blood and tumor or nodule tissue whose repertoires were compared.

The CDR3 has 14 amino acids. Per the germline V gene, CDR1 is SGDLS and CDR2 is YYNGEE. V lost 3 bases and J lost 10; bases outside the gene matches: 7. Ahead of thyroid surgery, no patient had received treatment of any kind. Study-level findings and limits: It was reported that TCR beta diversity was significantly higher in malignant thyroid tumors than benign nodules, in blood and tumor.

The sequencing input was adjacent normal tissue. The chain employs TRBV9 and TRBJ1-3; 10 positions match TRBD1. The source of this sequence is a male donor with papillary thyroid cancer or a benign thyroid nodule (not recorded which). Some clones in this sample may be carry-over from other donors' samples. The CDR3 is CASSATGGEGTIYF. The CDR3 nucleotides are TGTGCCAGCAGCGCGACAGGGGGCGAAGGGACCATATATTTT.